This T cell receptor beta chain was recovered during a study of cytomegalovirus exposure and HLA in healthy donors. Turning to this clone: What it binds is not known.

The PCR was carried out with 60 Vbeta primers and 13 Jbeta primers. Only in-frame clones appear in the TCRdb table, and some are missing; sequencing was by immunoSEQ multiplex PCR. Counted here are roughly 73,000 clones, approximately 84% occurring once; the ten biggest clones make up roughly 2.3%. Overall study findings and caveats: As was reported, the HLA-A and HLA-B alleles of most subjects were accurately predicted from TCR beta sequences. For TCR beta chains, V- and J-gene trimming was later linked to a missense DCLRE1C variant.

Looked up from germline, CDR1 is KGHSH and CDR2 is LQKENI. The V gene lost 0 bases and the J gene lost 4 bases, with 9 bases spanning the gap. CDR3 size: 14 residues. Sequenced sample: PBMCs. This sequence joins TRBV18 and TRBJ2-5; possibly TRBD1 for D (6 bases). This receptor was identified in a woman aged 50 to 60 in good health and CMV-seronegative. CDR3 sequence reads: CASSPPYRAETQYF. Here the CDR3 DNA reads TGTGCCAGCTCACCACCGTACAGGGCAGAGACCCAGTACTTC.